These 31 T cell receptor beta chains came from one sample sequenced in a study of blood T cells in healthy people across ages. Through a sample-barcoded 5' primer and a J-beta primer mix, a second PCR was run for about 6 to 11 cycles. TCRdb passed the 5' RACE reads through MiXCR, listing each CDR3 protein once. The sample has 550,000 to 750,000 distinct CDR3 sequences, under 25% seen once. Sequenced: blood. These receptor sequences come from a man aged 70-80 years in good health.

About this clonotype: One end of the junction fails to match germline, which may point to a read error. The DNA for the CDR3 is TGTGCCAGCAGTTTACTCACAGGAAGTGGGGACTTC. Its protein is CASSLLTGSGDF. The chain uses TRBV28 and TRBJ2-5, with a tentative D call TRBD1 (5 bases). Germline CDR1 MDHEN, CDR2 SYDVKM. CDR3 length equals 12 residues.

The rearrangement joins TRBV5-1 to TRBJ2-1, with a possible D match to TRBD2 (8 bases). The CDR3 length is 17 residues. Germline CDR1 and CDR2: SGHRS and YFSETQ. The V and J ends lost 4 bases and 0 bases respectively, with 17 bases between them. In nucleotides, the CDR3 is TGCGCCAGCAGCCCGATAGCGGGACAGAGCTCCTACAATGAGCAGTTCTTC. It yields the protein CASSPIAGQSSYNEQFF.

V gene TRBV12-3 or TRBV12-4 combines with J gene TRBJ2-5; weak D call: TRBD2 (5 bases). V lost 0 bases to trimming and J lost 0 bases, with 8 bases between them. CDR3 length equals 15 residues. CDR3 bases: TGTGCCAGCAGTTTAGCGTTAGCGAACCAAGAGACCCAGTACTTC. Its protein product is CASSLALANQETQYF.

As concerns this clonotype: A read error may account for a junction end that differs from germline. The chain is built from TRBV6-2 or TRBV6-3 and TRBJ2-7; 9 nucleotides match TRBD1. Germline V gives CDR1 MNHEY, CDR2 SVGEGT. The CDR3 is 14 amino acids. The CDR3 spells CAGSAGTGYYEQYF. Written as DNA, the CDR3 is TGTGCCGGCAGCGCCGGGACAGGGTACTACGAGCAGTACTTC.

The V call is TRBV12-3 or TRBV12-4, the J call TRBJ2-1; D may be TRBD2 (6 bases). There are 13 residues in the CDR3. Trimming cost V 6 bases and J 7 bases, with 13 bases left between them. The CDR3 DNA reads as TGTGCCAGCAGGATGAGTGGGGGGAATGAGCAGTTCTTC. Its translation: CASRMSGGNEQFF.

The sample holds many counts of this clonotype. The CDR3 loop is CASSVQPQETQYF. CDR3 DNA: TGTGCCAGCAGCGTACAGCCACAAGAGACCCAGTACTTC. This chain joins TRBV9 and TRBJ2-5; D not certain. This CDR3 has 13 residues. Germline values: CDR1 SGDLS, CDR2 YYNGEE. V was trimmed by 1 base and J by 2 bases, leaving 6 bases between them.

This clonotype came up a few times. The chain carries TRBV7-8 and TRBJ1-4; D is uncertain. The CDR3 length is 13 residues. Germline CDR1 SGHVS, CDR2 FQNEAQ. V lost 3 bases and J 8 bases, leaving 10 bases between the germline ends. CDR3 in DNA: TGTGCCAGCAGCTTGCCCGGAAGGGAAAAACTGTTTTTT. Encoded protein: CASSLPGREKLFF.

The chain couples TRBV9 to TRBJ2-2, with 8 nucleotides matching TRBD1. V dropped 4 bases and J dropped 4; count of bases not matched to a gene: 6. CDR1 is SGDLS, CDR2 YYNGEE, per germline. The CDR3 runs to 15 residues. The CDR3 is CASSTGQGSTGELFF. Here the CDR3 DNA reads TGTGCCAGCAGCACAGGACAGGGTAGCACCGGGGAGCTGTTTTTT.

This chain's CDR3 is CASRRPPGGELFF. CDR3 nucleotide sequence: TGTGCCAGCAGGAGACCCCCGGGGGGGGAGCTGTTTTTT. The rearrangement joins TRBV28 to TRBJ2-2, with D possibly TRBD2 on 5 matching bases. The length of the CDR3 is 13 residues. CDR1 is MDHEN and CDR2 is SYDVKM in the germline V gene. The germline V and J ends were trimmed by 6 bases and 8 bases, with 13 bases remaining between them.

The V gene is TRBV20-1, the J gene TRBJ2-5; TRBD2 matches 15 bases. The J call is uncertain, as TRBJ2-1 better fits the DNA end. The CDR3 length is 15 residues. Germline-derived CDR1 and CDR2 are DFQATT and SNEGSKA (reference sequence). The CDR3 sequence is CSAKGLAGGYNEQFF. Written as DNA, the CDR3 is TGCAGTGCTAAGGGACTAGCGGGAGGATACAATGAGCAGTTCTTC.

The table lists this clonotype with a few counts. This sequence joins TRBV5-1 and TRBJ2-1, with D unclear. From germline, CDR1 is SGHRS and CDR2 YFSETQ. V was cut by 2 bases and J by 4 bases, with 7 bases left in between. The CDR3 runs to 13 residues. The chain's CDR3 is CASSFSQYNEQFF. The CDR3 DNA reads TGCGCCAGCAGCTTTAGCCAATACAATGAGCAGTTCTTC.

In its sample, this clonotype was seen many times. The V call is TRBV9, the J call TRBJ2-7; 11 bases are shared with TRBD1. This CDR3 region has 13 residues. V dropped 5 bases and J dropped 9; count of bases not matched to a gene: 7. Germline values: CDR1 SGDLS, CDR2 YYNGEE. CDR3 amino acids: CASSRTGGGGQYF. CDR3 in DNA: TGTGCCAGCAGTCGGACAGGGGGCGGAGGGCAGTACTTC.

The chain is built from TRBV20-1 and TRBJ1-6; 9 nucleotides line up with TRBD1. CDR1 is DFQATT and CDR2 is SNEGSKA in the germline V gene (reference sequence). The CDR3 covers 13 residues. DNA for the CDR3: TGCAGCGTTTCGGGACAGGGTAATTCACCCCTCCACTTT. This encodes CSVSGQGNSPLHF.

The chain couples TRBV21-1 to TRBJ2-7; the DNA was not used to check the table's D call, TRBD1. TRBV21-1 is annotated as a pseudogene. This CDR3 region has 15 residues. The CDR3 loop reads CASSKQNRVGHEQYF. CDR3 nucleotides: TGTGCCAGCAGCAAACAGAACAGGGTAGGCCACGAGCAGTACTTC.

This clonotype was seen only a few times. The genes are TRBV20-1 and TRBJ2-1, with 13 nucleotides matching TRBD2. The CDR3 loop spans 16 amino acids. Germline loops: CDR1 DFQATT, CDR2 SNEGSKA (reference sequence). Germline trimming cut 6 bases from V and 9 bases from J; bases unmatched to any gene: 14. CDR3 nucleotide sequence: TGCAGTGCAGCAGGGGGCGGGACTAGCGGGAACGGTGAGCAGTTCTTC. It yields the protein CSAAGGGTSGNGEQFF.

In the case of this clonotype: Since the CDR3 does not end with the conserved phenylalanine or tryptophan, this likely comes from a read error. CDR3 residues: CASSSSGRADTGELFS. The CDR3 nucleotides are TGCGCCAGCAGCTCAAGCGGGAGGGCCGACACCGGGGAGCTGTTTTCT. The chain employs TRBV5-1 and TRBJ2-2, with 10 bases fitting TRBD2. J gave up 3 bases and V 3 bases, and 5 bases lay outside the gene matches. This CDR3 has 16 amino acids. The germline V gene encodes CDR1 SGHRS and CDR2 YFSETQ.

The genes are TRBV12-3 or TRBV12-4 and TRBJ1-4; D is undetermined. Trimming left V 4 bases short and J 3 bases short, with 12 bases between. This CDR3 has 15 residues. The CDR3 here is CASSSTRGANEKLFF. As DNA, the CDR3 is TGTGCCAGCAGTTCCACCCGTGGGGCTAATGAAAAACTGTTTTTT.

This clonotype occurred a few times. V gene TRBV25-1 combines with J gene TRBJ1-2, with D unclear. V was shortened by 3 bases and J by 7 bases, with 15 bases between the two germline ends. CDR1 is MGHDK and CDR2 is SYGVNS in the germline V gene. The CDR3 spans 14 residues. CDR3 coding DNA: TGTGCCAGCAGTGACTTCGGAACAGTTGGTGGCTACACCTTC. Protein: CASSDFGTVGGYTF.

In this sample, this clonotype turned up a few times. This chain joins TRBV6-5 and TRBJ2-5; tentatively, D is TRBD1 (6 bases). The last part of the DNA fits TRBJ2-1 better; the J call may be wrong. Looked up from germline, CDR1 is MNHEY and CDR2 is SVGAGI. The CDR3 sequence is 14 residues long. The CDR3 reads CASSTRGHRNEQFF. The CDR3 nucleotides read TGTGCCAGCAGTACTAGGGGACACCGTAATGAGCAGTTCTTC.

The DNA of the CDR3 is TGCGCCAGCAGCTGGGGGGAGAGGGAAGAGACCCAGTACTTC. It specifies CASSWGEREETQYF. The genes are TRBV5-1 and TRBJ2-5, with a weak D call TRBD2 (6 bases). V was pared by 3 bases and J by 3 bases, with 12 bases between. The CDR3 runs 14 residues. Germline assignment: CDR1 SGHRS and CDR2 YFSETQ.

This clonotype has a handful of counts. The chain carries TRBV28 and TRBJ2-5; 13 positions match TRBD2. The J call may be faulty, since TRBJ2-1 better matches the DNA end. Germline-derived CDR1 and CDR2 are MDHEN and SYDVKM. CDR3 length: 15 residues. The CDR3, as DNA: TGTGCCAGCAGCACTAGCGGGAGGGCCGAGGTTGAGCAGTTCTTC. This encodes CASSTSGRAEVEQFF.

This clonotype was seen a handful of times. V is TRBV5-1 and J is TRBJ2-3; TRBD2 aligns across 16 bases. There are 17 residues in the CDR3. Germline V gene lookup returns CDR1 SGHRS and CDR2 YFSETQ. J was trimmed by 1 base and V by 4 bases; bases with no gene match: 3. DNA of the CDR3: TGCGCCAGCAGCCCGGGACTAGCGGGAGGGGGCACAGATACGCAGTATTTT. Its protein product is CASSPGLAGGGTDTQYF.

Of note for this clonotype: The junction does not match germline at one end; this may be a read error. The chain carries TRBV6-6 and TRBJ1-1, with a possible D match to TRBD1 (5 bases). The CDR3 consists of 15 residues. Germline CDR1 is MNHNY and CDR2 is SVGAGI (reference sequence). The CDR3 region is CACSRLQGLNTEAFF. The DNA for the CDR3 is TGTGCCTGCAGCCGTCTCCAGGGCTTGAACACTGAAGCTTTCTTT.

The chain employs TRBV6-6 and TRBJ2-5; 13 nucleotides line up with TRBD2. CDR1 and CDR2 (germline): MNHNY, SVGAGI (reference sequence). The CDR3 extends over 15 amino acids. V lost 5 bases and J lost 11; bases outside the gene matches: 11. CDR3 in amino acids: CASSTGLAGVGEQYF. As DNA, the CDR3 is TGTGCCAGCAGTACCGGACTAGCGGGAGTGGGTGAGCAGTACTTC.

In this sample, this clonotype turned up a few times. The chain couples TRBV3-1 to TRBJ2-5, with D tentatively TRBD2 (5 bases). Matching the DNA end better, TRBJ2-1 makes the J call doubtful. The germline gives CDR1 LGHDT, CDR2 YNNKEL (reference sequence). This CDR3 comprises 13 residues. The CDR3 is CASSPDWRNRQFF. The CDR3 coding sequence is TGTGCCAGCAGCCCAGATTGGAGGAATCGGCAGTTCTTC.

This clonotype turned up a few times. The chain employs TRBV20-1 and TRBJ1-4; 8 nucleotides match TRBD1. The germline V gene has CDR1 DFQATT and CDR2 SNEGSKA (reference sequence). This CDR3 is 15 amino acids long. Unmatched junction bases numbered 2, after V lost 0 bases and J lost 2 bases. For the CDR3, the DNA is TGCAGTGCTAGAGACAACAGGGGGACTAATGAAAAACTGTTTTTT. As protein: CSARDNRGTNEKLFF.

This clonotype was found a few times. This may stem from a read error, because a much larger clone lies one nucleotide away. V and J are TRBV4-1 and TRBJ1-1, with 11 bases aligning to TRBD1. The CDR3 sequence is 15 residues long. The germline CDR1 and CDR2 sequences are MGHRA and YSYEKL. The CDR3 spells CAGSHPGQGVTEAFF. The CDR3 DNA reads TGCGCCGGCAGCCATCCGGGACAGGGGGTCACTGAAGCTTTCTTT.

In its sample, this clonotype was seen a few times. The chain couples TRBV4-1 to TRBJ1-4, with TRBD1 identical over 11 bases. Losses at the gene ends were 4 bases for V and 1 base for J; bases not matched to a gene: 5. The germline V gene encodes CDR1 MGHRA and CDR2 YSYEKL. This CDR3 has 17 amino acids. Here the CDR3 reads CASSRGQGGGTNEKLFF. DNA of the CDR3: TGCGCCAGCAGCCGGGGACAGGGGGGAGGAACTAATGAAAAACTGTTTTTT.

The genes are TRBV5-1 and TRBJ1-2; 7 nucleotides align to TRBD1. Per the germline V gene, CDR1 is SGHRS and CDR2 is YFSETQ. V lost 3 bases and J lost 8; bases outside the gene matches: 7. The CDR3 is 13 amino acids. CDR3 nucleotide sequence: TGCGCCAGCAGCTCTACAGGGGACCAAGGCTACACCTTC. Encoded protein: CASSSTGDQGYTF.

V gene TRBV4-3 combines with J gene TRBJ1-1; 8 nucleotides line up with TRBD1. Germline V lookup: CDR1 LGHNA, CDR2 YSLEER. The CDR3 sequence is 17 residues long. With V trimmed by 1 base and J by 0 bases, 7 bases remained unmatched. CDR3 DNA sequence: TGCGCCAGCAGCCAAGTTCTAGGACAGGGCTTGAACACTGAAGCTTTCTTT. This sequence encodes CASSQVLGQGLNTEAFF.

This clonotype has a handful of counts. The genes are TRBV20-1 and TRBJ2-5; D not certain. V lost 6 bases and J lost 2, with 13 bases in between. Germline V lookup: CDR1 DFQATT, CDR2 SNEGSKA (reference sequence). The CDR3 sequence is 13 residues long. In DNA form, the CDR3 reads TGCAGTGCCGCCCTTACGAGACAAGAGACCCAGTACTTC. This gives the protein CSAALTRQETQYF.